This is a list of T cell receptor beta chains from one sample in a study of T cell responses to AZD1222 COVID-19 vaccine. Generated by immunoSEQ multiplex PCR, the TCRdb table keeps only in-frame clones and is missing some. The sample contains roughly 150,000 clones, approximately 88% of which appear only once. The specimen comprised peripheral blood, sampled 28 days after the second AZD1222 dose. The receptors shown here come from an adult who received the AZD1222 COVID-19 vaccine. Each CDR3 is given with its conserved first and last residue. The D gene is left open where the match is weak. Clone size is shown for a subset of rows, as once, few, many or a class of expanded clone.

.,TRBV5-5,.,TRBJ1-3,CASSLDINRGNTIYF,TGTGCCAGCAGCTTGGATATCAACCGGGGAAACACCATATATTTT
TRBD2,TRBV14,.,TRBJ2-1,CASSQERGGPSGEQFF,TGTGCCAGCAGCCAAGAACGGGGGGGCCCGAGCGGTGAGCAGTTCTTC
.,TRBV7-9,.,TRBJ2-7,CASSLAQGGSEQYF,TGTGCCAGCAGCTTAGCTCAGGGAGGAAGCGAGCAGTACTTC
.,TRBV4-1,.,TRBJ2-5,CASSQEGRWETQYF,TGCGCCAGCAGCCAAGAGGGGAGGTGGGAGACCCAGTACTTC
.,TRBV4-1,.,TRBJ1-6,CASSQEEEGPTGINSPLHF,TGCGCCAGCAGCCAAGAAGAGGAGGGACCCACAGGGATCAATTCACCCCTCCACTTT
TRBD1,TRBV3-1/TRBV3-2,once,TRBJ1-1,CASSQEPGGGTEAFF,TGTGCCAGCAGCCAAGAACCAGGGGGTGGCACTGAAGCTTTCTTT
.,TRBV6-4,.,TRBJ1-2,CASSDSGGIGYTF,TGTGCCAGCAGTGACTCGGGGGGGATTGGCTACACCTTC
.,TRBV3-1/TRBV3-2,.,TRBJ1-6,CASSQDRGGYSPLHF,TGTGCCAGCAGCCAAGATCGGGGAGGATATTCACCCCTCCACTTT
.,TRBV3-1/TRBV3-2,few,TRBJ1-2,CASSQGQRPNYGYTF,TGTGCCAGCAGCCAAGGACAGCGCCCTAACTATGGCTACACCTTC
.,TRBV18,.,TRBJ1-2,CASSPKNSRLANYGYTF,TGTGCCAGCTCACCAAAGAACTCCCGGCTGGCTAACTATGGCTACACCTTC
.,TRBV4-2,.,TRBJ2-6,CASSQEGGRGANVLTF,TGTGCCAGCAGCCAAGAGGGGGGGCGAGGGGCCAACGTCCTGACTTTC
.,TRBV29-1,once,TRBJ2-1,CSVENLEVPHNEQFF,TGCAGCGTTGAGAACCTAGAGGTCCCTCACAATGAGCAGTTCTTC
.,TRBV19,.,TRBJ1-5,CASQRAEYSNQPQHF,TGTGCCAGCCAACGGGCAGAGTATAGCAATCAGCCCCAGCATTTT
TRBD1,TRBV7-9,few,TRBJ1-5,CASSPGTGGDQPQHF,TGTGCCAGCAGCCCCGGAACAGGGGGGGATCAGCCCCAGCATTTT
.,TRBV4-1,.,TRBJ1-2,CASSQDFAGVGGYTF,TGCGCCAGCAGCCAAGATTTTGCAGGGGTCGGTGGCTACACCTTC
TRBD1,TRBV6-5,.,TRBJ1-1,CASRRTGTGTEAFF,TGTGCCAGCAGACGGACAGGGACGGGCACTGAAGCTTTCTTT
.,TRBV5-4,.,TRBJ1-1,CASSLASGGSTEAFF,TGTGCCAGCAGCTTGGCTAGTGGCGGGAGCACTGAAGCTTTCTTT
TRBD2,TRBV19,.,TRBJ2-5,CASSMQGGETQYF,TGTGCCAGTAGTATGCAGGGAGGGGAGACCCAGTACTTC
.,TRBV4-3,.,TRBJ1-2,CASSQDYVARRPINYGYTF,TGCGCCAGCAGCCAAGATTACGTTGCACGTCGCCCCATAAACTATGGCTACACCTTC
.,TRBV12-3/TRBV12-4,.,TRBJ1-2,CASRVGNYGYTF,TGTGCCAGCAGGGTCGGTAACTATGGCTACACCTTC
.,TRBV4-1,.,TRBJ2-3,CASSQDPPSAGDTQYF,TGCGCCAGCAGCCAAGATCCGCCGTCAGCAGGAGATACGCAGTATTTT
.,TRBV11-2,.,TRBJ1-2,CASSLTSGVGGYTF,TGTGCCAGCAGCTTAACTTCAGGGGTAGGAGGCTACACCTTC
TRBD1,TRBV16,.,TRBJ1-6,CASSITGTGVNSPLHF,TGTGCCAGCAGCATAACCGGGACAGGGGTAAATTCACCCCTCCACTTT
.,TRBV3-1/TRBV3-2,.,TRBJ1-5,CASSREGTYQPQHF,TGTGCCAGCAGCCGGGAGGGTACCTATCAGCCCCAGCATTTT
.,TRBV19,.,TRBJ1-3,CARAGNTIYF,TGTGCCAGGGCCGGAAACACCATATATTTT
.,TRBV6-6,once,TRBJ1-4,CASSYSGGSIEKLFF,TGTGCCAGCAGTTACTCGGGCGGCTCGATTGAAAAACTGTTTTTT
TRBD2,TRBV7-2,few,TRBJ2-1,CASSLGLAVTEQFF,TGTGCCAGCAGCTTGGGACTAGCGGTGACTGAGCAGTTCTTC
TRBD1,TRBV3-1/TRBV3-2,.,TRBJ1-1,CASSPGTGGNTEAFF,TGTGCCAGCAGCCCCGGGACAGGGGGTAACACTGAAGCTTTCTTT
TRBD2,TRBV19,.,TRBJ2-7,CASRGSGGYHEQYF,TGTGCCAGTAGAGGTAGCGGGGGATACCACGAGCAGTACTTC
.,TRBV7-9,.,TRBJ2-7,CASSRGREEQYF,TGTGCCAGCAGCAGAGGACGAGAGGAGCAGTACTTC
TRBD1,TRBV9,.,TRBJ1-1,CASSGNRGPEAFF,TGTGCCAGCAGCGGAAACAGGGGCCCTGAAGCTTTCTTT
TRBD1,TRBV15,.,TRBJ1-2,CATSRAGGYGYTF,TGTGCCACCAGCAGAGCAGGGGGCTATGGCTACACCTTC
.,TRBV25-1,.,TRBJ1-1,CASSPWTVNTEAFF,TGTGCCAGCAGTCCATGGACAGTAAACACTGAAGCTTTCTTT
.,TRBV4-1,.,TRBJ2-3,CASSQGSGDTQYF,TGCGCCAGCAGCCAAGGGAGCGGTGATACGCAGTATTTT
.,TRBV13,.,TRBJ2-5,CASSTLYQGTQYF,TGTGCCAGCAGCACACTATACCAGGGGACCCAGTACTTC
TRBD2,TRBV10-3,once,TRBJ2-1,CAIRGTSASSYNEQFF,TGTGCCATCAGGGGGACTAGTGCGAGCTCCTACAATGAGCAGTTCTTC
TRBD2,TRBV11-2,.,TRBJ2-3,CASSEGFPSGSTDTQYF,TGTGCCAGCAGCGAGGGGTTTCCTAGCGGAAGCACAGATACGCAGTATTTT
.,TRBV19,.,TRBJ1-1,CASAGTVNTEAFF,TGTGCCAGCGCGGGGACCGTGAACACTGAAGCTTTCTTT
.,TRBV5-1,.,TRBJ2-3,CASRGGPTDTQYF,TGCGCCAGCAGGGGGGGTCCAACAGATACGCAGTATTTT
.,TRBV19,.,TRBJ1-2,CASRHRDNYGYTF,TGTGCCAGTAGGCACAGGGACAACTATGGCTACACCTTC
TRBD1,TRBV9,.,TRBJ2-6,CASSVAPGGSSGANVLTF,TGTGCCAGCAGCGTAGCGCCAGGGGGCAGCTCTGGGGCCAACGTCCTGACTTTC
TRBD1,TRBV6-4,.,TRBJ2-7,CASSETGGEEQYF,TGTGCCAGCAGTGAAACAGGGGGCGAGGAGCAGTACTTC
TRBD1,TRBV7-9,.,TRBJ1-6,CASSLAGTGGNSPLHF,TGTGCCAGCAGCTTAGCCGGGACAGGGGGTAATTCACCCCTCCACTTT
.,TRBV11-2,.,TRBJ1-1,CASSFETGLMNTEAFF,TGTGCCAGCAGCTTTGAAACAGGGTTAATGAACACTGAAGCTTTCTTT
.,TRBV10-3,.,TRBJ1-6,CAISAGQGDSYNSPLHF,TGTGCCATCAGTGCCGGACAAGGGGACTCCTATAATTCACCCCTCCACTTT
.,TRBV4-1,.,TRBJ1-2,CASSQGRDGGYGYTF,TGCGCCAGCAGCCAGGGGAGGGATGGAGGCTATGGCTACACCTTC
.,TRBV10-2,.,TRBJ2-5,CASGEETQYF,TGCGCCAGCGGTGAAGAGACCCAGTACTTC
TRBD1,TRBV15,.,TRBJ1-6,CATSKDRGLSPLHF,TGTGCCACCAGCAAGGACAGGGGGCTTTCACCCCTCCACTTT
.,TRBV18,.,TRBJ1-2,CASSPPDSGYGYTF,TGTGCCAGCTCACCCCCCGATAGTGGCTATGGCTACACCTTC
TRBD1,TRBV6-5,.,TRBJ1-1,CASSRGQGYTEAFF,TGTGCCAGCAGTCGTGGACAGGGTTACACTGAAGCTTTCTTT
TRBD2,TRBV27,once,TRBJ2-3,CASSSSGGGDTQYF,TGTGCCAGCAGTAGTAGCGGGGGCGGGGATACGCAGTATTTT
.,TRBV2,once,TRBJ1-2,CASSLTENYGYTF,TGTGCCAGCAGTCTTACAGAGAACTATGGCTACACCTTC
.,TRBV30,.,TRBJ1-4,CAWSPGKRTNEKLFF,TGTGCCTGGAGTCCCGGAAAGCGGACTAATGAAAAACTGTTTTTT
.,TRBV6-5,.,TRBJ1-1,CASSYNGGTEAFF,TGTGCCAGCAGTTACAACGGGGGCACTGAAGCTTTCTTT
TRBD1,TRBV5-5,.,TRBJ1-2,CASSLGTGAEGYTF,TGTGCCAGCAGCTTGGGGACAGGGGCGGAGGGCTACACCTTC
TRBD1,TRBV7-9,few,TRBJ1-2,CASSLSESGGGVYGYTF,TGTGCCAGCAGCTTATCGGAGTCAGGGGGCGGGGTCTATGGCTACACCTTC
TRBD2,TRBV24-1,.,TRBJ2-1,CATSDTSGGAGEQFF,TGTGCCACCAGTGATACTAGCGGGGGGGCCGGTGAGCAGTTCTTC